This entry lists 32 T cell receptor beta chains sequenced from one sample in a study of blood T cell repertoires in COVID-19. Sequencing was performed with immunoSEQ multiplex PCR; in TCRdb, only in-frame clones are kept and a portion is missing. The sample shows 35,000 to 45,000 clones, roughly nine tenths of them seen only once. The sequencing input was peripheral blood. These receptors all stem from a man aged 70 or older with acute or convalescent COVID-19.

CDR3 protein: CASSPLLGQGGEQYF. The CDR3 DNA is TGTGCCAGCAGCCCGCTTTTAGGGCAGGGGGGCGAGCAGTACTTC. This chain joins TRBV4-2 and TRBJ2-7; TRBD1 is a possible D gene (7 bases). The V gene lost 4 bases and the J gene lost 6 bases, with 19 bases spanning the gap. CDR1 is LGHNA, CDR2 YNFKEQ, per germline. The CDR3 consists of 15 residues.

The chain combines TRBV10-2 with TRBJ2-2, with TRBD2 matching over 9 bases. CDR1 is WSHSY, CDR2 SAAADI, per germline. This CDR3 region has 15 residues. Trimming cost V 4 bases and J 7 bases; bases outside gene matches: 7. Here the CDR3 reads CASSGVAGAGGELFF. Here the CDR3 DNA reads TGCGCCAGCAGTGGAGTAGCGGGAGCCGGCGGGGAGCTGTTTTTT.

J is TRBJ1-1 and V is TRBV5-1, with TRBD1 matching 9 bases. The CDR3 runs 14 residues. Per the germline V gene, CDR1 is SGHRS and CDR2 is YFSETQ. J gave up 5 bases and V 4 bases, and 6 bases lay outside the gene matches. In DNA, the CDR3 is TGCGCCAGCAGCGAACAGGGGGCGTGGACTGAAGCTTTCTTT. Amino acid sequence: CASSEQGAWTEAFF.

This clone is medium-sized in the sample. The gene calls are TRBV5-1 and TRBJ2-2; weak D call: TRBD1 (6 bases). The CDR3 is made up of 16 amino acids. The V gene lost 4 bases and the J gene lost 4 bases, with 17 bases spanning the gap. Germline loops: CDR1 SGHRS, CDR2 YFSETQ. The CDR3, as DNA: TGCGCCAGCAGCCTCCGGGGCCAGGGGAGCACCGGGGAGCTGTTTTTT. Its protein product is CASSLRGQGSTGELFF.

The chain employs TRBV9 and TRBJ2-7; D perhaps matches TRBD1 (7 bases). This CDR3 region has 12 residues. Trimming cost V 4 bases and J 4 bases, with 9 bases left between them. The germline gives CDR1 SGDLS, CDR2 YYNGEE. DNA for the CDR3: TGTGCCAGCAGCCAGGGGGGTTACGAGCAGTACTTC. Translation gives CASSQGGYEQYF. The whole variable domain, filled in from reference TRBV9 and TRBJ2-7, reads DSGVTQTPKHLITATGQRVTLRCSPRSGDLSVYWYQQSLDQGLQFLIQYYNGEERAKGNILERFSAQQFPDLHSELNLSSLELGDSALYFCASSQGGYEQYFGPGTRLTVT.

This clone was observed a single time. CDR3: CASSPDRSYEQYF. The DNA of the CDR3 is TGCGCCAGCAGCCCAGACAGAAGCTACGAGCAGTACTTC. The rearrangement joins TRBV4-3 to TRBJ2-7, with D maybe TRBD1 (5 bases). The germline V and J ends were trimmed by 4 bases and 3 bases, with 10 bases remaining between them. The length of the CDR3 is 13 residues. Germline-derived CDR1 and CDR2 are LGHNA and YSLEER.

J is TRBJ2-7 and V is TRBV5-1, with D unresolved. The CDR3 spans 13 residues. Trimming shortened V by 0 bases and J by 3 bases, and 7 bases separated the two germline ends. Germline CDR1 and CDR2: SGHRS and YFSETQ. The CDR3 DNA sequence: TGCGCCAGCAGCTTGGCACAGAACTACGAGCAGTACTTC. Translated, it gives CASSLAQNYEQYF.

V is TRBV4-2 and J is TRBJ2-1; 8 bases are shared with TRBD2. The germline V gene encodes CDR1 LGHNA and CDR2 YNFKEQ. CDR3 length: 16 amino acids. The trim removed 0 bases at V and 5 bases at J, leaving 6 bases unmatched. The CDR3, as DNA: TGTGCCAGCAGCCAAGAAAGAACTAGCGGAGACAATGAGCAGTTCTTC. Translated, it gives CASSQERTSGDNEQFF.

This rearrangement joins TRBV7-6 to TRBJ2-7; 10 bases map to TRBD1. Trimming cost V 5 bases and J 0 bases; bases outside gene matches: 7. From germline, CDR1 is SGHVS and CDR2 FNYEAQ. The CDR3 totals 16 residues. CDR3 sequence: CASSKGQGLDSYEQYF. DNA for the CDR3: TGTGCCAGCAGCAAGGGACAGGGGTTAGACTCCTACGAGCAGTACTTC.

The chain employs TRBV7-9 and TRBJ2-5; TRBD2 might be the D (5 bases). The V gene lost 2 bases and the J gene lost 5 bases, with 12 bases spanning the gap. CDR3 length equals 14 residues. Germline V lookup: CDR1 SEHNR, CDR2 FQNEAQ (reference sequence). The CDR3 loop reads CASSLTAGGETQYF. CDR3 nucleotides: TGTGCCAGCAGCTTAACGGCGGGCGGTGAGACCCAGTACTTC.

The J gene is TRBJ2-2, the V gene TRBV19, with 10 bases identical to TRBD1. In germline, CDR1 is LNHDA, CDR2 SQIVND (reference sequence). Trimming at V came to 2 bases and at J to 6 bases, leaving 9 bases not matched to a gene. The CDR3 has 17 residues. In DNA form, the CDR3 reads TGTGCCAGTAGTATAATGGGGACAGGGGATTTTTCCGGGGAGCTGTTTTTT. Translated: CASSIMGTGDFSGELFF. The whole variable domain, filled in from reference TRBV19 and TRBJ2-2, reads DGGITQSPKYLFRKEGQNVTLSCEQNLNHDAMYWYRQDPGQGLRLIYYSQIVNDFQKGDIAEGYSVSREKKESFPLTVTSAQKNPTAFYLCASSIMGTGDFSGELFFGEGSRLTVL.

This chain joins TRBV15 and TRBJ2-7; 8 nucleotides line up with TRBD2. The V and J ends lost 1 base and 1 base, in that order; junction bases with no gene match: 3. The CDR3 is 15 residues long. Germline CDR1 reads LNHNV; CDR2 reads YYDKDF (reference sequence). The CDR3 sequence: CATSRGSGISYEQYF. The CDR3 coding sequence is TGTGCCACCAGCAGAGGTAGCGGGATATCCTACGAGCAGTACTTC. Complete variable domain (other parts from reference TRBV15 and TRBJ2-7): DAMVIQNPRYQVTQFGKPVTLSCSQTLNHNVMYWYQQKSSQAPKLLFHYYDKDFNNEADTPDNFQSRRPNTSFCFLDIRSPGLGDTAMYLCATSRGSGISYEQYFGPGTRLTVT.

V and J are TRBV7-3 and TRBJ2-7; the match to TRBD1 covers 8 bases. CDR3 length equals 16 residues. Germline CDR1 and CDR2: SGHTA and FQGTGA. V was clipped by 5 bases and J by 2 bases; unmatched bases: 11. The CDR3 bases are TGTGCCAGCAGCATAAGGGGACAGGACAAGCCCTACGAGCAGTACTTC. Encoded protein: CASSIRGQDKPYEQYF.

J is TRBJ1-1 and V is TRBV18; TRBD1 matches at 8 bases. The germline gives CDR1 KGHSH, CDR2 LQKENI. V shed 2 bases, J shed 1 base, and the junction held 3 bases outside the gene matches. This CDR3 spans 15 amino acids. DNA of the CDR3: TGTGCCAGCTCACCAAGGACAGGGCCGAACACTGAAGCTTTCTTT. Protein sequence: CASSPRTGPNTEAFF. The full variable domain, with the rest looked up from reference TRBV18 and TRBJ1-1, is NAGVMQNPRHLVRRRGQEARLRCSPMKGHSHVYWYRQLPEEGLKFMVYLQKENIIDESGMPKERFSAEFPKEGPSILRIQQVVRGDSAAYFCASSPRTGPNTEAFFGQGTRLTVV.

The chain joins TRBV29-1 to TRBJ2-1; 13 bases map to TRBD2. The CDR3 spans 19 residues. With V trimmed by 5 bases and J by 1 base, 14 bases remained unmatched. Germline-derived CDR1 and CDR2 are SQVTM and ANQGSEA. The CDR3 here is CSVSRTSGSLVGSYNEQFF. The CDR3 DNA is TGCAGCGTTTCAAGGACTAGCGGGAGTCTCGTTGGATCCTACAATGAGCAGTTCTTC.

The genes are TRBV13 and TRBJ2-5, with D perhaps matching TRBD1 (6 bases). Trimming stripped 3 bases from V and 3 bases from J, with 8 bases between. The CDR3 consists of 13 residues. Germline values: CDR1 PRHDT, CDR2 FYEKMQ (reference sequence). The DNA for the CDR3 is TGTGCCAGCAGCTTTAACAGGGAAGAGACCCAGTACTTC. It translates to CASSFNREETQYF.

The chain employs TRBV7-9 and TRBJ2-3; the D gene is possibly TRBD1 (6 bases). The CDR3 extends over 14 amino acids. V lost 5 bases and J 6 bases, leaving 15 bases between the germline ends. From germline, CDR1 is SEHNR and CDR2 FQNEAQ (reference sequence). CDR3 protein: CASSLGQTRDTQYF. The DNA of the CDR3 is TGTGCCAGCAGCCTAGGACAGACTCGCGATACGCAGTATTTT.

The chain recombines TRBV13 with TRBJ1-2, with TRBD1 identical over 8 bases. Germline CDR1 PRHDT, CDR2 FYEKMQ (reference sequence). The CDR3 covers 16 residues. V was clipped by 4 bases and J by 1 base; unmatched bases: 8. CDR3 DNA: TGTGCCAGCAGCTCCACCGGGACAGGTGTTAACTATGGCTACACCTTC. Its translation: CASSSTGTGVNYGYTF.

The chain recombines TRBV5-6 with TRBJ2-2; the D gene is possibly TRBD2 (6 bases). The CDR3 covers 16 residues. Germline loops: CDR1 SGHDT, CDR2 YYEEEE. V was cut by 2 bases and J by 6 bases, with 17 bases left in between. In DNA, the CDR3 is TGTGCCAGCAGCTTTATCGACGGAGGGCTTGCCGGGGAGCTGTTTTTT. This translates into CASSFIDGGLAGELFF.

The chain couples TRBV23-1 to TRBJ1-4, with D maybe TRBD1 (5 bases). TRBV23-1 is annotated as an ORF whose role is uncertain. Trimming shortened V by 9 bases and J by 4 bases, and 15 bases separated the two germline ends. The CDR3 is 14 amino acids. DNA for the CDR3: TGCGCCAGTACCTCTGGGGCGCTTAATGAAAAACTGTTTTTT. Amino acids: CASTSGALNEKLFF.

The chain employs TRBV5-6 and TRBJ1-6; 8 nucleotides align to TRBD1. The CDR3 consists of 18 residues. CDR1 SGHDT and CDR2 YYEEEE come from the germline V gene. With 4 bases clipped from V and 0 bases from J, the junction kept 9 bases outside the gene matches. The DNA of the CDR3 is TGTGCCAGCAGCCCCCGGGACAGGACAAGCTCCTATAATTCACCCCTCCACTTT. This gives the protein CASSPRDRTSSYNSPLHF. Full variable domain (outside the CDR3, taken from reference TRBV5-6 and TRBJ1-6): DAGVTQSPTHLIKTRGQQVTLRCSPKSGHDTVSWYQQALGQGPQFIFQYYEEEERQRGNFPDRFSGHQFPNYSSELNVNALLLGDSALYLCASSPRDRTSSYNSPLHFGNGTRLTVT.

This rearrangement joins TRBV5-6 to TRBJ1-3; TRBD1 is a possible D gene (6 bases). Germline CDR1 is SGHDT and CDR2 is YYEEEE. This CDR3 comprises 16 residues. The V end was cut by 4 bases, the J end by 2 bases, with 16 bases between. CDR3: CASSLIRGWAGNTIYF. CDR3 DNA sequence: TGTGCCAGCAGCCTGATCAGGGGATGGGCTGGAAACACCATATATTTT. The variable domain in full, completed from reference TRBV5-6 and TRBJ1-3, reads DAGVTQSPTHLIKTRGQQVTLRCSPKSGHDTVSWYQQALGQGPQFIFQYYEEEERQRGNFPDRFSGHQFPNYSSELNVNALLLGDSALYLCASSLIRGWAGNTIYFGEGSWLTVV.

The chain employs TRBV9 and TRBJ1-1; no reliable D call. The CDR3 is 13 residues long. V dropped 7 bases and J dropped 4 bases, with 14 bases sitting between them. Per the germline V gene, CDR1 is SGDLS and CDR2 is YYNGEE. In DNA, the CDR3 is TGTGCCAGCGGTCCGGGTATGAGCACTGAAGCTTTCTTT. Amino acids: CASGPGMSTEAFF.

The V call is TRBV18, the J call TRBJ1-5; D is perhaps TRBD1 (5 bases). The CDR3 contains 14 residues. Germline V gene data show CDR1 as KGHSH and CDR2 as LQKENI. V was pared by 3 bases and J by 6 bases, with 12 bases between. As DNA, the CDR3 is TGTGCCAGCTCACCGGAACAGGTCCTTCAGCCCCAGCATTTT. Amino acid sequence: CASSPEQVLQPQHF.

V and J are TRBV5-1 and TRBJ2-3; D might be TRBD1 (7 bases). Per the germline V gene, CDR1 is SGHRS and CDR2 is YFSETQ. V was trimmed by 7 bases and J by 0 bases, leaving 12 bases between them. CDR3 size: 14 residues. CDR3 residues: CASAGQSSTDTQYF. The CDR3 DNA follows: TGCGCCAGCGCGGGACAGTCTAGCACAGATACGCAGTATTTT.

The chain is built from TRBV5-6 and TRBJ2-2; 7 nucleotides line up with TRBD1. The CDR3 totals 14 residues. V lost 0 bases, J lost 6 bases, and 2 bases stayed unmatched. The germline V gene encodes CDR1 SGHDT and CDR2 YYEEEE. The chain's CDR3 is CASSLGQGSGELFF. For the CDR3, the DNA is TGTGCCAGCAGCTTGGGACAGGGATCCGGGGAGCTGTTTTTT.

The chain uses TRBV6-2 or TRBV6-3 and TRBJ1-2; perhaps TRBD1 as D (5 bases). The CDR3 extends over 13 amino acids. Per germline, CDR1 MNHEY and CDR2 SVGEGT. Trimming cost V 2 bases and J 3 bases, with 7 bases left between them. CDR3 nucleotide sequence: TGTGCCAGCAGTTACGCACAGGACTATGGCTACACCTTC. This codes for CASSYAQDYGYTF.

V is TRBV7-3 and J is TRBJ2-1, with TRBD2 matching over 12 bases. There are 18 residues in the CDR3. V shed 2 bases and J 5 bases; nucleotides not matched to a gene: 10. Germline V gene lookup returns CDR1 SGHTA and CDR2 FQGTGA. The CDR3 is CASSLRLAGDGGNNEQFF. DNA for the CDR3: TGTGCCAGCAGCTTACGACTAGCGGGAGATGGGGGTAACAATGAGCAGTTCTTC. The entire variable domain, with the rest obtained from reference TRBV7-3 and TRBJ2-1, is as follows: GAGVSQTPSNKVTEKGKYVELRCDPISGHTALYWYRQSLGQGPEFLIYFQGTGAADDSGLPNDRFFAVRPEGSVSTLKIQRTERGDSAVYLCASSLRLAGDGGNNEQFFGPGTRLTVL.

The chain carries TRBV28 and TRBJ1-2; D is possibly TRBD1 (5 bases). From germline, CDR1 is MDHEN and CDR2 SYDVKM. This CDR3 is 12 amino acids long. Trimming took 5 bases from V and 6 from J, leaving 10 bases between them. CDR3 sequence reads: CASSDQGNGYTF. CDR3 DNA sequence: TGTGCCAGCAGTGACCAGGGAAATGGCTACACCTTC.

The chain couples TRBV7-9 to TRBJ2-7; D not certain. CDR3 length equals 12 residues. Trimming removed 2 bases at V and 3 bases at J, with 5 bases between. Germline V gene lookup returns CDR1 SEHNR and CDR2 FQNEAQ (reference sequence). As DNA, the CDR3 is TGTGCCAGCAGCTTATTAGTCTACGAGCAGTACTTC. Amino acids: CASSLLVYEQYF.

The chain links TRBV10-3 to TRBJ2-5; 12 bases line up with TRBD2. V shed 10 bases, J shed 4 bases, and the junction held 13 bases outside the gene matches. CDR3 length: 16 amino acids. Looked up from germline, CDR1 is ENHRY and CDR2 is SYGVKD. Here the CDR3 reads CATRNRLAGERETQYF. DNA for the CDR3: TGTGCCACTAGAAATCGACTAGCGGGAGAGCGAGAGACCCAGTACTTC.

The V call is TRBV29-1, the J call TRBJ1-1, with 9 bases identical to TRBD1. V gave up 3 bases and J gave up 6 bases; unmatched junction bases: 8. The germline V gene has CDR1 SQVTM and CDR2 ANQGSEA. The CDR3 has 14 residues. The CDR3 here is CSVDGGQGLPEAFF. The CDR3 DNA sequence: TGCAGCGTTGATGGGGGACAGGGTCTACCTGAAGCTTTCTTT.